This entry lists 15 T cell receptor beta chains sequenced from one sample in a study of blood T cells in healthy people across ages. Primed by a sample-barcoded 5' primer and a J-beta primer mix, a second PCR proceeded for about 7 to 11 cycles. TCRdb processed the 5' RACE reads anew with MiXCR; each CDR3 protein has one entry. Among about 760,000 distinct CDR3 sequences, approximately 25% were seen once, and the ten largest hold more than 8%. The data also belong to a second study, concerning T cells of mothers and their children.

Sequencing input: blood. These receptors were obtained from a boy aged 5-17 years in good health.

The chain is built from TRBV5-5 and TRBJ2-7; 10 bases agree with TRBD2. With 4 bases clipped from V and 1 base from J, the junction kept 14 bases outside the gene matches. Germline CDR1 and CDR2: SGHKS and YYEKEE (reference sequence). The CDR3 totals 18 residues. The DNA of the CDR3 is TGTGCCAGCAGCGGCACTAGCGGGGACCCAGACGTATCCTACGAGCAGTACTTC. Translated: CASSGTSGDPDVSYEQYF. The full variable domain, its missing parts supplied by reference TRBV5-5 and TRBJ2-7, is DAGVTQSPTHLIKTRGQQVTLRCSPISGHKSVSWYQQVLGQGPQFIFQYYEKEERGRGNFPDRFSARQFPNYSSELNVNALLLGDSALYLCASSGTSGDPDVSYEQYFGPGTRLTVT.

The chain couples TRBV28 to TRBJ2-4; 9 bases align to TRBD1. V was clipped by 6 bases and J by 0 bases; unmatched bases: 6. Germline CDR1 MDHEN, CDR2 SYDVKM. The CDR3 length is 16 residues. CDR3 nucleotide sequence: TGTGCCAGCAGCCAGACAGGGGGACTAGCCAAAAACATTCAGTACTTC. It specifies CASSQTGGLAKNIQYF.

V gene TRBV4-2 combines with J gene TRBJ2-5, with 10 bases identical to TRBD2. The J call may not be correct, given that the DNA end is closer to TRBJ2-1. CDR1 is LGHNA, CDR2 YNFKEQ, per germline. This CDR3 contains 15 residues. The CDR3 DNA reads TGTGCCAGCAGCCGAGCGGGGGGGCCTCTCGATGAGCAGTTCTTC. Protein: CASSRAGGPLDEQFF.

The V gene is TRBV7-2, the J gene TRBJ1-5, with D hard to call. The CDR3 covers 14 residues. V was shortened by 0 bases and J by 5 bases, with 8 bases between the two germline ends. Germline CDR1 is SGHTA and CDR2 is FQGNSA. The CDR3 spells CASSLAFVDQPQHF. In nucleotides, the CDR3 is TGTGCCAGCAGCTTAGCGTTCGTGGATCAGCCCCAGCATTTT.

The chain recombines TRBV5-1 with TRBJ1-3; a possible D gene is TRBD1 (5 bases). Trimming shortened V by 4 bases and J by 0 bases, and 11 bases separated the two germline ends. This CDR3 comprises 15 residues. CDR1 and CDR2 (germline): SGHRS, YFSETQ. CDR3 DNA: TGCGCCAGCAGCGTACAGGCGAGCTCTGGAAACACCATATATTTT. Protein sequence: CASSVQASSGNTIYF.

This rearrangement joins TRBV29-1 to TRBJ2-5, with 11 bases aligning to TRBD2. The last part of the DNA fits TRBJ2-7 better; the J call may be wrong. The CDR3 runs 14 residues. The germline V gene has CDR1 SQVTM and CDR2 ANQGSEA. In DNA form, the CDR3 reads TGCAGCGTTTCTAGCGGGAGGACCTCCTACGAGCAGTACTTC. Protein sequence: CSVSSGRTSYEQYF.

This clonotype was seen only a few times. V is TRBV7-9 and J is TRBJ2-5; D remains ambiguous. The J call is in doubt because the DNA end fits TRBJ2-7 better. Germline V gene lookup returns CDR1 SEHNR and CDR2 FQNEAQ (reference sequence). This CDR3 contains 15 residues. The CDR3 loop reads CASSLAGNIPYEQYF. CDR3 coding DNA: TGTGCCAGCAGCTTAGCGGGGAATATACCCTACGAGCAGTACTTC.

The V gene is TRBV6-5, the J gene TRBJ1-3; D gene uncertain. Trimming pared 5 bases from V and 2 bases from J, leaving 10 bases between. Germline V lookup: CDR1 MNHEY, CDR2 SVGAGI. The CDR3 extends over 14 amino acids. The CDR3 here is CASSQGRTGNTIYF. For the CDR3, the DNA is TGTGCCAGCAGTCAAGGGAGAACTGGAAACACCATATATTTT.

The chain links TRBV11-2 to TRBJ2-3; D is unclear. V gave up 2 bases and J gave up 3 bases, with 6 bases separating them. CDR3 length equals 13 residues. CDR1 is SGHAT, CDR2 FQNNGV, per germline. The CDR3: CASSLQRTDTQYF. DNA of the CDR3: TGTGCCAGCAGCTTACAAAGGACAGATACGCAGTATTTT.

This clonotype was counted a few times. The gene calls are TRBV6-2 or TRBV6-3 and TRBJ2-7; 10 bases match TRBD2. This CDR3 spans 16 amino acids. Germline V gene sequence: CDR1 MNHEY, CDR2 SVGEGT. J lost 3 bases, V lost 2 bases, and 7 bases had no gene match. CDR3 in amino acids: CASSYPQLAGGYEQYF. The CDR3 DNA is TGTGCCAGCAGTTACCCCCAGTTAGCGGGAGGCTACGAGCAGTACTTC.

In DNA form, the CDR3 reads TGTGCCAGCAGCGACCGGGACAGGGGTCGGACTTACAATGAGCAGTTCTTC. This encodes CASSDRDRGRTYNEQFF. The V call is TRBV7-9, the J call TRBJ2-1, with TRBD1 identical over 10 bases. CDR1 is SEHNR, CDR2 FQNEAQ, per germline (reference sequence). CDR3 length equals 17 residues. V shed 5 bases and J 4 bases; nucleotides not matched to a gene: 11.

This clonotype was seen repeatedly, ten times or more. The chain carries TRBV6-1 and TRBJ2-2; TRBD1 is a possible D gene (5 bases). Trimming took 5 bases from V and 3 from J, leaving 7 bases between them. CDR3 size: 13 residues. CDR1 and CDR2 from the germline V gene are MNHNS and SASEGT. As DNA, the CDR3 is TGTGCCAGCAGTTCGACAGACACCGGGGAGCTGTTTTTT. Amino acid sequence: CASSSTDTGELFF.

This clonotype was detected many times. The gene calls are TRBV21-1 and TRBJ2-5; no check of the table's D call, TRBD2, against the DNA was made. TRBV21-1 is a recognized pseudogene. CDR3 length: 16 amino acids. This CDR3 is CASSQAVGGFQETQYF. CDR3 bases: TGTGCCAGCAGTCAGGCGGTAGGAGGGTTTCAAGAGACCCAGTACTTC.

Comment on this clonotype: Being one base from a much bigger clone, this may be a read error. This chain connects TRBV14 to TRBJ2-3; D possibly corresponds to TRBD2 (6 bases). Germline CDR1 and CDR2: SGHDN and FVKESK. CDR3 length: 14 residues. CDR3 protein: CASSPGLYTDAQYF. DNA for the CDR3: TGTGCCAGCAGCCCGGGACTTTACACAGATGCGCAGTATTTT.

There are a few counts of this clonotype. The chain links TRBV5-5 to TRBJ2-5, with 7 positions matching TRBD1. The DNA end favors TRBJ2-7, so the J call may be wrong. CDR1 is SGHKS and CDR2 is YYEKEE in the germline V gene (reference sequence). This CDR3 is 14 amino acids long. CDR3 amino acids: CASSWSDRAYEQYF. The CDR3, as DNA: TGTGCCAGCAGCTGGAGTGACAGGGCCTACGAGCAGTACTTC.